A single T cell receptor beta chain is shown here with its context. Its target is unknown. These data originate in a study of cytomegalovirus exposure and HLA in healthy donors. Findings and caveats of the study: Accounts indicate the classifier identified cytomegalovirus status with strong specificity and sensitivity. HLA alleles showed associations with 15,000 to 20,000 TCR beta sequences in a later analysis, at a 0.05 false discovery rate.

A multiplex PCR was run with 60 Vbeta primers and 13 Jbeta primers. Libraries were prepared by immunoSEQ multiplex PCR; TCRdb keeps only in-frame clonotypes and omits some of them. The sample lists under 95,000 clones, around 8% seen once, with roughly 2% in the top ten. Sampled while nominally healthy, donors likely had unrecorded immune exposures. In germline, CDR1 is SGHRS, CDR2 YFSETQ. V gave up 5 bases and J gave up 2 bases, with 11 bases separating them. This CDR3 spans 14 amino acids. This sequence was found in a man aged 50-60 years in good health and CMV-seronegative. V is TRBV5-1 and J is TRBJ1-3; D is ambiguous. Sequencing was performed on PBMCs. CDR3: CASRTGVTGNTIYF. CDR3 in DNA: TGCGCCAGCAGGACGGGAGTTACTGGAAACACCATATATTTT.